The 8 T cell receptor beta chains reported below all come from one sample, sequenced in a study of T cell responses to AZD1222 COVID-19 vaccine. Assay: immunoSEQ multiplex PCR; the TCRdb copy retains only in-frame clones and omits some. The sample contains 150,000 or so clones, 85% to 90% of which appear only once. The sample here was peripheral blood, taken on day 0 of MenACWY control vaccination. These receptors all come from an adult in good health.

A few counts support this clone. This rearrangement joins TRBV11-3 to TRBJ2-1; 13 bases align to TRBD2. The CDR3 runs 19 residues. Trimming cost V 1 base and J 0 bases; bases outside gene matches: 6. CDR1 and CDR2 from the germline V gene are SGHNT and YENEEA. This CDR3 is CASSLALAGGLSSYNEQFF. The CDR3 bases are TGTGCCAGCAGCTTAGCACTAGCGGGGGGGCTGAGCTCCTACAATGAGCAGTTCTTC.

In this sample, this clone turned up once. This chain links TRBV6-5 with TRBJ1-3; 7 positions agree with TRBD1. The V gene end was trimmed by 7 bases and the J gene end by 1 base; junction bases not matched to a gene: 4. This CDR3 spans 14 amino acids. CDR1 MNHEY and CDR2 SVGAGI come from the germline V gene. CDR3 in DNA: TGTGCCAGCATCCCAGGGGGGTCTGGAAACACCATATATTTT. It codes for CASIPGGSGNTIYF.

The V call is TRBV30, the J call TRBJ1-6; TRBD1 matches at 7 bases. This CDR3 has 13 residues. CDR1 and CDR2 (germline): GTSNPN, SVGIG (reference sequence). With 5 bases clipped from V and 7 bases from J, the junction kept 5 bases outside the gene matches. The CDR3: CAWHRDSNSPLHF. The CDR3 DNA reads TGTGCCTGGCACCGGGACAGCAATTCACCCCTCCACTTT.

This chain joins TRBV9 and TRBJ2-7; 8 nucleotides align to TRBD2. The CDR3 has 13 amino acids. J gave up 7 bases and V 0 bases, and 3 bases lay outside the gene matches. Germline V CDR1 and CDR2: SGDLS, YYNGEE. The CDR3 DNA follows: TGTGCCAGCAGCGTAGGGGGACTAGAGGAGCAGTACTTC. As protein: CASSVGGLEEQYF.

This chain links TRBV4-1 with TRBJ1-1; D is uncertain. Germline V CDR1 and CDR2: MGHRA, YSYEKL. This CDR3 region has 15 residues. Trimming took 5 bases from V and 8 from J, leaving 21 bases between them. CDR3 sequence: CASSRASSLRREAFF. The CDR3 coding sequence is TGCGCCAGCAGCAGGGCCAGCTCTTTAAGGAGGGAAGCTTTCTTT.

This clone occurred once. The gene calls are TRBV7-8 and TRBJ2-1, with 12 bases fitting TRBD2. Germline lookup yields CDR1 SGHVS and CDR2 FQNEAQ. The CDR3 has 16 amino acids. V lost 5 bases and J lost 5; bases outside the gene matches: 7. The CDR3 sequence is CASSPRLAGAHNEQFF. In DNA form, the CDR3 reads TGTGCCAGCAGCCCGCGACTAGCGGGAGCCCACAATGAGCAGTTCTTC.

This sequence joins TRBV6-6 and TRBJ1-1; D is perhaps TRBD1 (5 bases). Germline CDR1 and CDR2: MNHNY and SVGAGI (reference sequence). Trimming cost V 6 bases and J 4 bases, with 15 bases left between them. The CDR3 is made up of 14 amino acids. CDR3 DNA: TGTGCCAGCAGAAGGGGTGGGATAGGCACTGAAGCTTTCTTT. It specifies CASRRGGIGTEAFF.

This chain uses TRBV20-1 with TRBJ1-1; 9 bases align to TRBD1. The CDR3 runs to 16 residues. V lost 3 bases, J lost 5 bases, and 13 bases stayed unmatched. Per germline, CDR1 DFQATT and CDR2 SNEGSKA (reference sequence). The CDR3 is CSASQINRGRRTEAFF. CDR3 nucleotides: TGCAGTGCTAGTCAGATTAACAGGGGGCGAAGGACTGAAGCTTTCTTT.